A single sample is the source of the 30 T cell receptor beta chains below, sequenced in a study of vaccination effects on CD4 cells after COVID-19 (dated by TCRdb to 2021 to 2024). Libraries were built with the immunoSEQ multiplex PCR assay. What TCRdb holds here is the immuneACCESS table cut down to in-frame rearrangements. Part of the clones is not present; checked against another copy, under half of the missing clones reflect an unresolved V gene, and the others are unexplained. A total of 65,000 or so clones appear in this sample, around 76% of them only once. The ten largest account for approximately 3% of the sample. Their specific antigens are unknown. In the ViraFEST assay, PBMC were stimulated with viral peptide pools, and antigen-specific CD4+ T cell clonotypes were then identified by expansion using TCR sequencing. After more than nine days of culture, CD4+ T cells were isolated with the EasySep CD4+ T cell isolation kit. The absence of prior SARS-CoV-2 infection in healthy vaccine recipients was confirmed by negative nucleocapsid antibodies before and after vaccination.

Sequenced here: CD4+ T cells from PBMCs cultured with HCoV-NL63 spike peptides, sampled before COVID-19 vaccination. This specimen's cell subset or site label, interpreted: HCoV-NL63 spike overlapping peptide pool stimulation. The receptors shown here come from a human donor who received a COVID-19 vaccine.

CDR3 sequence reads: CASSPDGQRETQYF. CDR3 bases: TGTGCCAGCAGCCCCGACGGGCAGAGGGAGACCCAGTACTTC. This chain links TRBV7-8 with TRBJ2-5; D unresolved. V shed 5 bases and J shed 5 bases, with 15 bases lying between them. The germline CDR1 and CDR2 sequences are SGHVS and FQNEAQ. This CDR3 has 14 residues.

This chain connects TRBV5-1 to TRBJ2-1, with 13 positions matching TRBD2. CDR1 and CDR2 (germline): SGHRS, YFSETQ. With 0 bases clipped from V and 4 bases from J, the junction kept 7 bases outside the gene matches. The CDR3 extends over 18 amino acids. CDR3 protein: CASSLGLAGGQIYNEQFF. CDR3 nucleotide sequence: TGCGCCAGCAGCTTGGGACTAGCGGGGGGACAGATATACAATGAGCAGTTCTTC.

The J gene is TRBJ2-1, the V gene TRBV5-1; 10 bases line up with TRBD2. Looked up from germline, CDR1 is SGHRS and CDR2 is YFSETQ. The V gene end was trimmed by 4 bases and the J gene end by 7 bases; junction bases not matched to a gene: 8. There are 15 residues in the CDR3. The CDR3 is CASSALAGAGNEQFF. CDR3 sequence (DNA): TGCGCCAGCAGCGCGCTAGCGGGGGCGGGGAATGAGCAGTTCTTC.

The chain employs TRBV10-3 and TRBJ2-1, with D possibly TRBD2 on 6 matching bases. The germline V and J ends were trimmed by 7 bases and 8 bases, with 12 bases remaining between them. The germline gives CDR1 ENHRY, CDR2 SYGVKD. The CDR3 loop spans 12 amino acids. The CDR3 DNA is TGTGCCATCACCGGGACGGGGGATGAGCAGTTCTTC. This codes for CAITGTGDEQFF.

The V and J genes are TRBV19 and TRBJ2-6; TRBD1 aligns across 8 bases. With V trimmed by 5 bases and J by 2 bases, 5 bases remained unmatched. The CDR3 extends over 16 amino acids. Germline CDR1 and CDR2: LNHDA and SQIVND (reference sequence). The CDR3 reads CASSSVQGAGANVLTF. In DNA, the CDR3 is TGTGCCAGTAGTTCGGTACAGGGGGCTGGGGCCAACGTCCTGACTTTC.

V gene TRBV15 combines with J gene TRBJ2-5; the D is unclear. CDR3 length: 14 residues. V was cut by 0 bases and J by 3 bases, with 8 bases left in between. CDR1 and CDR2 from the germline V gene are LNHNV and YYDKDF (reference sequence). The CDR3 protein is CATSRDRAEETQYF. For the CDR3, the DNA is TGTGCCACCAGCAGAGATCGGGCAGAAGAGACCCAGTACTTC. The entire variable domain, with the rest obtained from reference TRBV15 and TRBJ2-5, is as follows: DAMVIQNPRYQVTQFGKPVTLSCSQTLNHNVMYWYQQKSSQAPKLLFHYYDKDFNNEADTPDNFQSRRPNTSFCFLDIRSPGLGDTAMYLCATSRDRAEETQYFGPGTRLLVL.

This clone has just a few counts. The chain links TRBV7-9 to TRBJ2-5, with 8 positions matching TRBD1. V shed 11 bases and J 4 bases; nucleotides not matched to a gene: 9. There are 13 residues in the CDR3. CDR1 and CDR2 from the germline V gene are SEHNR and FQNEAQ (reference sequence). CDR3 region: CAVGAGGSETQYF. The CDR3 coding sequence is TGTGCCGTAGGAGCAGGGGGCTCAGAGACCCAGTACTTC.

This clone was found once. CDR3 nucleotides: TGCGCCAGCAGCTTGAGGCCTAGCGAACGCACAGATACGCAGTATTTT. Its protein product is CASSLRPSERTDTQYF. This chain connects TRBV5-1 to TRBJ2-3; possibly TRBD2 for D (6 bases). The V gene's germline CDR1 is SGHRS and CDR2 YFSETQ. The CDR3 is 16 amino acids. The V gene lost 1 base and the J gene lost 1 base, with 13 bases spanning the gap. The full variable domain, with the rest looked up from reference TRBV5-1 and TRBJ2-3, is KAGVTQTPRYLIKTRGQQVTLSCSPISGHRSVSWYQQTPGQGLQFLFEYFSETQRNKGNFPGRFSGRQFSNSRSEMNVSTLELGDSALYLCASSLRPSERTDTQYFGPGTRLTVL.

V gene TRBV4-3 combines with J gene TRBJ1-2; 7 bases are a match to TRBD1. Looked up from germline, CDR1 is LGHNA and CDR2 is YSLEER. The V gene end was trimmed by 1 base and the J gene end by 0 bases; junction bases not matched to a gene: 2. This CDR3 spans 15 amino acids. The CDR3 sequence is CASSQVGTANYGYTF. CDR3 bases: TGCGCCAGCAGCCAAGTAGGGACAGCTAACTATGGCTACACCTTC.

CDR3 region: CASSVDRVANTGELFF. The CDR3 coding sequence is TGTGCCAGCAGTGTGGACAGGGTCGCGAACACCGGGGAGCTGTTTTTT. V usage is TRBV2 and J usage is TRBJ2-2; 8 bases are a match to TRBD1. J gave up 0 bases and V 4 bases, and 4 bases lay outside the gene matches. Germline loops: CDR1 SNHLY, CDR2 FYNNEI. The CDR3 runs 16 residues.

This clone was seen once. V gene TRBV6-6 combines with J gene TRBJ2-5; TRBD1 matches 8 bases. In germline, CDR1 is MNHNY, CDR2 SVGAGI (reference sequence). This CDR3 has 16 amino acids. V trimming: 8 bases; J trimming: 1 base; junction bases outside the gene matches: 12. The CDR3 bases are TGTGCCAGCCCCGGAGGGACAGGTCCTATCCAAGAGACCCAGTACTTC. Translating gives CASPGGTGPIQETQYF.

The CDR3 is CSVETRRDGYTF. CDR3 bases: TGCAGCGTTGAAACCAGACGGGATGGCTACACCTTC. The chain recombines TRBV29-1 with TRBJ1-2, with D hard to call. Trimming cost V 2 bases and J 6 bases, with 10 bases left between them. CDR3 length: 12 residues. The germline gives CDR1 SQVTM, CDR2 ANQGSEA. Variable domain in full (rest from reference TRBV29-1 and TRBJ1-2): SAVISQKPSRDICQRGTSLTIQCQVDSQVTMMFWYRQQPGQSLTLIATANQGSEATYESGFVIDKFPISRPNLTFSTLTVSNMSPEDSSIYLCSVETRRDGYTFGSGTRLTVV.

The genes are TRBV9 and TRBJ2-6, with D unresolved. V was shortened by 4 bases and J by 2 bases, with 10 bases between the two germline ends. The CDR3 length is 15 residues. Germline V gene lookup returns CDR1 SGDLS and CDR2 YYNGEE. CDR3 sequence reads: CASSNAGPGANVLTF. CDR3 DNA: TGTGCCAGCAGCAACGCCGGGCCTGGGGCCAACGTCCTGACTTTC.

The V and J genes are TRBV7-8 and TRBJ1-1; 7 bases are shared with TRBD1. J was trimmed by 1 base and V by 2 bases; bases with no gene match: 1. CDR1 is SGHVS and CDR2 is FQNEAQ in the germline V gene. The CDR3 totals 14 residues. This chain's CDR3 is CASSLTGANTEAFF. CDR3 in DNA: TGTGCCAGCAGCTTAACAGGGGCGAACACTGAAGCTTTCTTT.

The chain combines TRBV7-3 with TRBJ2-3, with D possibly being TRBD2 (5 bases). Per germline, CDR1 SGHTA and CDR2 FQGTGA. Trimming left V 0 bases short and J 0 bases short, with 7 bases between. This CDR3 has 15 residues. CDR3 DNA: TGTGCCAGCAGCTTAACGAGGACTAGCACAGATACGCAGTATTTT. It translates to CASSLTRTSTDTQYF.

This chain links TRBV6-5 with TRBJ1-1; D not resolved. V lost 4 bases and J lost 3, with 12 bases in between. The V gene's germline CDR1 is MNHEY and CDR2 SVGAGI. CDR3 length: 14 amino acids. CDR3 residues: CASSSQLYYTEAFF. CDR3 DNA: TGTGCCAGCAGTTCCCAACTGTATTACACTGAAGCTTTCTTT.

The chain couples TRBV10-2 to TRBJ1-6; a weak D match, TRBD1 (5 bases). Germline CDR1 and CDR2: WSHSY and SAAADI. V lost 6 bases to trimming and J lost 6 bases, with 9 bases between them. The CDR3 is 13 residues long. CDR3: CASRRGGNSPLHF. In DNA, the CDR3 is TGCGCCAGCAGGAGGGGTGGTAATTCACCCCTCCACTTT.

The V and J genes are TRBV4-3 and TRBJ1-1; D unclear. The ends were cut back, 0 bases at V and 11 bases at J, with 13 bases in the middle. The CDR3 is made up of 13 amino acids. Germline V gives CDR1 LGHNA, CDR2 YSLEER. CDR3 sequence: CASSQEGMQRAFF. The DNA for the CDR3 is TGCGCCAGCAGCCAAGAGGGGATGCAGAGGGCTTTCTTT.

CDR3 nucleotide sequence: TGTGCCACCAGTGATTTGAAGAGCGGGACAGGGTTTTCACGAGAGACCCAGTACTTC. Translation: CATSDLKSGTGFSRETQYF. The V call is TRBV24-1, the J call TRBJ2-5, with TRBD1 identical over 9 bases. This CDR3 comprises 19 residues. J was trimmed by 4 bases and V by 0 bases; bases with no gene match: 14. Germline V gene sequence: CDR1 KGHDR, CDR2 SFDVKD.

V and J are TRBV12-3 or TRBV12-4 and TRBJ2-5; possibly TRBD2 for D (5 bases). The CDR3 extends over 13 amino acids. V lost 2 bases to trimming and J lost 5 bases, with 9 bases between them. The CDR3 here is CASSLTPGETQYF. CDR3 nucleotide sequence: TGTGCCAGCAGTTTAACTCCGGGGGAGACCCAGTACTTC.

V gene TRBV30 combines with J gene TRBJ2-5; D is possibly TRBD1 or TRBD2 (6 bases each). In germline, CDR1 is GTSNPN, CDR2 SVGIG (reference sequence). CDR3 length: 13 residues. The V end was cut by 7 bases, the J end by 5 bases, with 17 bases between. The CDR3 DNA follows: TGTGCCTACCTGGAGTGGGGGGCTGAGACCCAGTACTTC. This gives the protein CAYLEWGAETQYF.

The chain uses TRBV9 and TRBJ2-3; D tentatively reads TRBD1 or TRBD2 (6 bases each). V was clipped by 4 bases and J by 0 bases, with 15 bases between them. The CDR3 is made up of 16 amino acids. From germline, CDR1 is SGDLS and CDR2 YYNGEE. In DNA, the CDR3 is TGTGCCAGCAGCTCCTTAGGGGGGCCCAGCACAGATACGCAGTATTTT. Translating it yields CASSSLGGPSTDTQYF.

The rearrangement links TRBV3-1 (or the pseudogene TRBV3-2) to TRBJ2-7, with 11 bases that match TRBD1. From germline, CDR1 is LGHDT and CDR2 YNNKEL (reference sequence). V lost 4 bases and J lost 2; bases outside the gene matches: 4. This CDR3 contains 15 residues. CDR3 amino acids: CASSLGTGGTYEQYV. The CDR3 DNA follows: TGTGCCAGCAGCCTCGGGACAGGGGGGACCTACGAGCAGTACGTC.

V usage is TRBV2 and J usage is TRBJ2-7; TRBD1 matches 10 bases. Germline lookup yields CDR1 SNHLY and CDR2 FYNNEI. The ends lost 4 bases at V and 6 bases at J; junction bases unmatched: 6. This CDR3 is built from 14 residues. CDR3 protein: CASSGRTGGSEQYV. The CDR3 DNA follows: TGTGCCAGCAGTGGGCGGACAGGGGGATCCGAGCAGTACGTC.

The chain recombines TRBV28 with TRBJ1-2; D unresolved. In germline, CDR1 is MDHEN, CDR2 SYDVKM. Trimming left V 1 base short and J 7 bases short, with 16 bases between. The CDR3 loop spans 15 amino acids. The CDR3 region has the DNA TGTGCCAGCAGTTTATCCCCCACGAAGTTCTCTGGCTACACCTTC. Translated: CASSLSPTKFSGYTF.

The V and J genes are TRBV5-4 and TRBJ2-1; D may be TRBD2 (6 bases). Per germline, CDR1 SGHNT and CDR2 YYREEE (reference sequence). This CDR3 is 15 amino acids long. Trimming took off 0 bases at V and 6 bases at J, with 13 bases between the two ends. In nucleotides, the CDR3 is TGTGCCAGCAGCTTGGGGGTTGGGACTCGCAATGAGCAGTTCTTC. Its protein product is CASSLGVGTRNEQFF.

The chain couples TRBV24-1 to TRBJ2-3; either TRBD1 or TRBD2 may supply D (5 bases each). V was pared by 4 bases and J by 8 bases, with 9 bases between. Germline loops: CDR1 KGHDR, CDR2 SFDVKD. The CDR3 sequence is 12 residues long. The CDR3 nucleotides are TGTGCCACCAGTGACCAGAGGGGTACGCAGTATTTT. It is translated as CATSDQRGTQYF.

The J gene is TRBJ1-4, the V gene TRBV2; D call uncertain. V gave up 2 bases and J gave up 6 bases, with 10 bases separating them. The germline CDR1 and CDR2 sequences are SNHLY and FYNNEI. The CDR3 covers 14 residues. DNA of the CDR3: TGTGCCAGCAGTGAACTGGGAGGCGATGAAAAACTGTTTTTT. It codes for CASSELGGDEKLFF.

This clone was recorded a few times. The chain employs TRBV19 and TRBJ1-1; maybe TRBD1 (6 bases). The CDR3 is 11 residues long. Deletions cut 6 bases from V and 7 bases from J, with 9 bases between. CDR1 is LNHDA, CDR2 SQIVND, per germline (reference sequence). The DNA of the CDR3 is TGTGCCAGTAGCAACAGGGTTGAAGCTTTCTTT. Amino acid sequence: CASSNRVEAFF.

This clone appeared once. This chain uses TRBV18 with TRBJ2-1, with D perhaps TRBD1 (6 bases). V was pared by 8 bases and J by 5 bases, with 19 bases between. The CDR3 is 15 residues long. In germline, CDR1 is KGHSH, CDR2 LQKENI. CDR3 in amino acids: CASRSTGLTDNEQFF. The CDR3 nucleotides read TGTGCCAGCCGATCTACAGGGCTTACTGACAATGAGCAGTTCTTC.